This T cell receptor beta chain was sequenced in a study of cytomegalovirus exposure and HLA in healthy donors. General study findings and limits: When presence/absence was analysed, sequencing depth was taken to be roughly uniform across donors.

The PCR used 60 Vbeta and 13 Jbeta primers. Generated by immunoSEQ multiplex PCR, the TCRdb table keeps only in-frame clones and is missing some. The sample records some 150,000 clones, around 10% being singletons. Per germline, CDR1 LGHNA and CDR2 YSLEER. The CDR3 sequence is 15 residues long. Trimming took off 1 base at V and 2 bases at J, with 8 bases between the two ends. About this clone: Its antigen is still unknown.

The origin of this receptor is a male donor in good health and CMV-seronegative. The sample taken for sequencing was PBMCs. The chain combines TRBV4-3 with TRBJ2-2; the D gene is possibly TRBD2 (5 bases). CDR3 nucleotide sequence: TGCGCCAGCAGCCAAGTTCGGGGTAACACCGGGGAGCTGTTTTTT. Translation gives CASSQVRGNTGELFF.